The source of this TCR beta chain is a study of shared clonotypes between healthy human individuals. General study findings and limits: Several donors held 5% to 5.5% of naive CD4 clonotypes in common.

Naive CD8 populations comprised CD45RO-negative cells positively selected for CCR7, excluding terminally differentiated effector memory CD45RA+ cells. The assay ran at deep level. Measured with immunoSEQ multiplex PCR; TCRdb has only the in-frame clones, and not every one. The profile covers roughly 570,000 clones, with 98% appearing a single time and 0.3% taken by the ten largest. Looked up from germline, CDR1 is WNHNN and CDR2 is SYGVQD (reference sequence). Trimming stripped 2 bases from V and 3 bases from J, with 8 bases between. The CDR3 sequence is 14 residues long. Concerning this clone: Antigen unknown.

The sequenced material came from naive CD8+ T cells sorted from blood. This sequence joins TRBV10-1 and TRBJ2-1, with unresolved D. The receptor was isolated from a man under 40 in good health. The CDR3, as DNA: TGCGCCAGCAGTGAGGGCGGAAACTACAATGAGCAGTTCTTC. It specifies CASSEGGNYNEQFF.